The entry below describes one TCR beta chain. TCRdb reprocessed the 5' RACE reads and stores each CDR3 protein as one record, lacking DNA. This table lists about 150,000 distinct CDR3 sequences. This entry is derived from a study of T cells expressing NK-cell markers. The CDR3 extends over 14 amino acids. Germline V CDR1 and CDR2: SGDLS, YYNGEE. V and J are TRBV9 and TRBJ2-1; the D call from TCRdb, TRBD1, cannot be confirmed without DNA. This sequence was found in a man between 18 and 35 years old in good health. The sample comprised blood T cells: a sorted CD56 or NKG2C T cell subset, CD4+ or CD8+ T cells, or bulk PBMC T cells (not recorded which). The CDR3 spells CASSASGAQGEQFF.